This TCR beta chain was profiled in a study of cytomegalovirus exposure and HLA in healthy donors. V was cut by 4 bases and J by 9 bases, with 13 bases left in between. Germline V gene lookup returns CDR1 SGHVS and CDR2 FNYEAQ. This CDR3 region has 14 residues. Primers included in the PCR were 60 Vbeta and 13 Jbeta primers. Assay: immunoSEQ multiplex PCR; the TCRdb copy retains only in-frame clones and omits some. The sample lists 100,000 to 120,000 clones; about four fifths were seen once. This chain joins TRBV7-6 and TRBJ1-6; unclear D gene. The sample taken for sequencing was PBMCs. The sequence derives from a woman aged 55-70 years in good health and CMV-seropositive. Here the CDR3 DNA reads TGTGCCAGCAGCTCTGACACCAACCGTTCACCCCTCCACTTT. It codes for CASSSDTNRSPLHF.